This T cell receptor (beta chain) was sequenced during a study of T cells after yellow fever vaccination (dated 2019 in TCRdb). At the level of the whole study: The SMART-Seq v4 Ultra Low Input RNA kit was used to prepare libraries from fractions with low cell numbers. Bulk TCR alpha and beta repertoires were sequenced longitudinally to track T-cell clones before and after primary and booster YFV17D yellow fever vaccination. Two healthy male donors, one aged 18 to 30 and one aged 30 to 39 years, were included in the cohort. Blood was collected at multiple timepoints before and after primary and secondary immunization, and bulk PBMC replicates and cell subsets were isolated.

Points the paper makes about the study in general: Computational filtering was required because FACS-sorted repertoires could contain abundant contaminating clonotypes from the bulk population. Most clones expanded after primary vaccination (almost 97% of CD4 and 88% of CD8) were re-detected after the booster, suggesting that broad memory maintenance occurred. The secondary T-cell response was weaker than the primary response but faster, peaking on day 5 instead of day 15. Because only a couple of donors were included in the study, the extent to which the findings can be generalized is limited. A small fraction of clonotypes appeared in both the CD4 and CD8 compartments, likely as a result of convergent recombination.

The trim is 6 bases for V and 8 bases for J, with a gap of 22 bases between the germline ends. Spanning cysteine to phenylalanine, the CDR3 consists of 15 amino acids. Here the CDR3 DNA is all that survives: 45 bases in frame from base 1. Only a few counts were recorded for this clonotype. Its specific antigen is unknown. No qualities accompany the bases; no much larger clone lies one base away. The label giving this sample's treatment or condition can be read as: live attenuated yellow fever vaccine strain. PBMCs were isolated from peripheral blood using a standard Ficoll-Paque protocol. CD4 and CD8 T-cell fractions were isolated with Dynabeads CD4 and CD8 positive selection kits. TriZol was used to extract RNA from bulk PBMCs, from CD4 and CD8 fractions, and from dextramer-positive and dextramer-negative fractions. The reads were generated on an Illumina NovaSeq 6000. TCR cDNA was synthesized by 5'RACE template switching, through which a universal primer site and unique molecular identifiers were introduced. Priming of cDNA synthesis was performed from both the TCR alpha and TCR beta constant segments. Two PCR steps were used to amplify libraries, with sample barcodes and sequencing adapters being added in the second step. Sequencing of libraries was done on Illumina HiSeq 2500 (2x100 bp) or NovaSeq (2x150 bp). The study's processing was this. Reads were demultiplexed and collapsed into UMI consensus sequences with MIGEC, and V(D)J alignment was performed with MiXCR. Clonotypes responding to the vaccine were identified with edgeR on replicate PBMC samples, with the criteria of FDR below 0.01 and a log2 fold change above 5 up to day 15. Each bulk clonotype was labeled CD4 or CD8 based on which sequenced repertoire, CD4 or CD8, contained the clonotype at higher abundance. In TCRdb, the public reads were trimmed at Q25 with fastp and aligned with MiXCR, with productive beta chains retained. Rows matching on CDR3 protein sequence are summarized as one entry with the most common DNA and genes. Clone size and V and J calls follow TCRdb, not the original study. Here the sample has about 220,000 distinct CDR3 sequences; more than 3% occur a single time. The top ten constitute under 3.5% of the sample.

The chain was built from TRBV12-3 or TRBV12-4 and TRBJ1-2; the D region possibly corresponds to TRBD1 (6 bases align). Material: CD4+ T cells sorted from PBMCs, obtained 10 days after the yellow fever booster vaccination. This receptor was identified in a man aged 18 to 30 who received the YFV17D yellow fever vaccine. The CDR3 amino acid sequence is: CASRNKGGAKRGYTF. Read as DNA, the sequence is TGTGCCAGCAGGAATAAAGGGGGGGCCAAGCGAGGCTACACCTTC.